Presented here are 5 T cell receptor beta chains from one specimen sequenced in a study of T cells after yellow fever vaccination. MiXCR, applied by TCRdb to the 5' RACE reads, yields one record per CDR3 protein. The sample includes 450,000 to 550,000 distinct CDR3 sequences, 20% to 25% of them seen just once. The sequenced sample was PBMCs, obtained approximately 22 days after the first yellow fever vaccination. Receptors were obtained from a man aged 18-30 years who received the YFV17D yellow fever vaccine.

This clonotype was counted a few times. V and J are TRBV4-1 and TRBJ2-2; a weak D match, TRBD1 (5 bases). Germline V gives CDR1 MGHRA, CDR2 YSYEKL. V was pared by 5 bases and J by 4 bases, with 23 bases between. The CDR3 is made up of 18 amino acids. The CDR3 DNA sequence: TGCGCCAGCAGCGAAAGGATCCTAGACAGCTTAATCACCGGGGAGCTGTTTTTT. Residues: CASSERILDSLITGELFF.

This clonotype was detected a few times. This chain uses TRBV4-1 with TRBJ2-5; D possibly matches TRBD1 or TRBD2 (5 bases each). Germline V CDR1 and CDR2: MGHRA, YSYEKL. V lost 3 bases, J lost 4 bases, and 15 bases lay in between. The CDR3 has 15 amino acids. CDR3 protein: CASSQGSGTAETQYF. DNA for the CDR3: TGCGCCAGCAGCCAGGGTTCAGGGACGGCAGAGACCCAGTACTTC.

This clonotype was detected only a few times. The rearrangement links TRBV21-1 to TRBJ2-1; TRBD2 is the table's D call and was not checked against the DNA. TRBV21-1 is listed as a pseudogene. The CDR3 covers 20 residues. The DNA for the CDR3 is TGTGCCAGCAGCGCGCGTCATCCGCGGTGTGCAGGGCCCCACTACAATGAGCAGTTCTTC. Its protein product is CASSARHPRCAGPHYNEQFF.

This clonotype occurred a few times. V usage is TRBV4-3 and J usage is TRBJ1-1; no firm D call. CDR3 size: 16 residues. Deletions cut 0 bases from V and 0 bases from J, with 11 bases between. Germline V gene data show CDR1 as LGHNA and CDR2 as YSLEER. CDR3 DNA: TGCGCCAGCAGCCAAGATACAGAAGACATGAACACTGAAGCTTTCTTT. Its translation is CASSQDTEDMNTEAFF.

This clonotype was recorded a few times. The rearrangement joins TRBV6-5 to TRBJ2-1; D remains ambiguous. This CDR3 is 13 amino acids long. Germline CDR1 is MNHEY and CDR2 is SVGAGI. V was cut by 0 bases and J by 9 bases, with 9 bases left in between. CDR3 in DNA: TGTGCCAGCAGTTACTCGAAAAGAGGTGAGCAGTTCTTC. Translated: CASSYSKRGEQFF.